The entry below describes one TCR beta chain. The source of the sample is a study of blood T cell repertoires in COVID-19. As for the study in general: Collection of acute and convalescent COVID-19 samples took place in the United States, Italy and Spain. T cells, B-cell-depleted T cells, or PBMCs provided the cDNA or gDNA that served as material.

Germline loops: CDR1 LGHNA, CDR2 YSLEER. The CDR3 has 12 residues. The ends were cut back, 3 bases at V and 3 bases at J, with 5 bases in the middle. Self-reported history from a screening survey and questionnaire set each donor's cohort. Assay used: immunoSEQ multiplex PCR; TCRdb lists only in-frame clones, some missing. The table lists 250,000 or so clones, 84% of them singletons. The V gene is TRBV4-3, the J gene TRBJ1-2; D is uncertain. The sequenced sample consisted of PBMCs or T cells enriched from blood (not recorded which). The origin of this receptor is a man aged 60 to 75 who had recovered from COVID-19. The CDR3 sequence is CASSQSDYGYTF. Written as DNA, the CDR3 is TGCGCCAGCAGCCAGAGCGACTATGGCTACACCTTC.